The entry below describes one TCR beta chain. The V end lost 1 base, the J end lost 6 bases, and 18 bases lay between the germline ends. The CDR3 covers 16 residues. Germline V gene lookup returns CDR1 MGHRA and CDR2 YSYEKL. The method was immunoSEQ multiplex PCR; TCRdb's version includes in-frame clones alone and lacks a portion of them. The data contain 130,000 to 150,000 clones, about 89% of them singletons. The source of the sample is a study of cytomegalovirus exposure and HLA in healthy donors. Sequencing was carried out using PBMCs. The receptor was derived from a woman under 30 in good health and CMV-seropositive. This chain connects TRBV4-1 to TRBJ1-1; maybe TRBD1 (6 bases). This chain's CDR3 is CASSQGYLDSGAEAFF. DNA of the CDR3: TGCGCCAGCAGCCAAGGGTATCTGGACTCAGGGGCTGAAGCTTTCTTT.